The 2 T cell receptor beta chains below were found in one sample sequenced in a study of blood T cells in healthy people across ages (dated by TCRdb to about 2015). Library preparation employed 5' RACE. TCRdb shows the sequencer as Illumina HiSeq 2500. A second PCR of roughly 7 to 12 cycles was run with a J-beta primer mix and a sample-barcoded 5' primer. In-frame beta chains were kept once TCRdb had trimmed the public reads at Q25 with fastp and called clones with MiXCR. Rows are unified per CDR3 protein, each entry keeping the most common DNA and genes. For this sample there are 850,000 to 950,000 distinct CDR3 sequences; 29% appear just once. About 18% of the sample is taken by the ten largest. Source material: blood. The receptors come from a woman aged 80 or over in good health.

This clonotype was seen repeatedly, ten times or more. This sequence joins TRBV7-2 and TRBJ1-2; D gene ambiguous. V was trimmed by 3 bases and J by 2 bases, leaving 13 bases between them. The CDR3 consists of 15 residues. Per the germline V gene, CDR1 is SGHTA and CDR2 is FQGNSA. CDR3 nucleotide sequence: TGTGCCAGCAGCTTCCAGGATCTTGGGAACTATGGCTACACCTTC. Translation gives CASSFQDLGNYGYTF.

Comments on this clonotype: This clone may be a read error of a much larger clone one base away. V usage is TRBV5-1 and J usage is TRBJ2-1; 7 positions agree with TRBD1. This CDR3 spans 16 amino acids. Germline CDR1 SGHRS, CDR2 YFSETQ. J gave up 13 bases and V 0 bases, and 16 bases lay outside the gene matches. In nucleotides, the CDR3 is TGCGCCAGCAGCTTGGCCAGTCAAGGGGGCTGGGAGACCCAGTTCTTC. As protein: CASSLASQGGWETQFF.